This TCR beta chain was captured by sequencing in a study of T cell responses to AZD1222 COVID-19 vaccine (dated by TCRdb to 2020 to 2022). For context, the study as a whole: Because spike-specific TCR depth and breadth did not differ between the two schedules, AZD1222 recipients who got a second dose at roughly 4 weeks were pooled with those who got a second dose at roughly 12 weeks. TCR sequencing covered roughly 230 trial participants: 200 to 220 given two doses of AZD1222 and 26 given two doses of MenACWY control vaccine. Enrollment into the trials was organized by age into subgroups of 18-55, 56-69 and 70-plus years, and those subgroups contained approximately 160, 26 and 62 TCR-sequenced participants, respectively.

Turning to this clone: The antigen it recognizes is unknown. Per-base qualities were not stored, and no clone one base away is much larger.

The time point tag for this specimen amounts to: baseline before first vaccination. Vaccinee samples came from UK trials COV001 and COV002, including a single-blind randomized controlled phase 2/3 trial of AZD1222 (ChAdOx1 nCoV-19) in healthy adults. For TCRbeta chain sequencing, PBMC samples were collected from trial participants at day 0 and at day 28 after the second dose. Overall study outcomes, separate from this receptor: Vaccine-associated CD4 TCRs spanned the whole spike protein, with dominant responses in regions 160-218 and 743-854. Participants were mostly white British and included more females than males, and it was suggested by the authors that clonal diversity may have been underestimated. After two AZD1222 doses, both the breadth and the depth of spike-specific TCRs were significantly higher than at day 0 and than in MenACWY recipients. Because no samples from the day 14 peak response were available, repertoires could be characterized only after the peak T cell response. Conclusions about previously exposed vaccinees are limited because only a handful of AZD1222 recipients were SARS-CoV-2 seropositive at baseline. Reportedly, almost half of the unique spike-specific TCRs recognized epitopes lying outside the regions that are mutated in the B.1.351 and B.1.1.7 variants. The 56-69-year group was small, and its depth increase did not reach significance, likely because of low power.

Deletion took 2 bases off V and 4 bases off J, with a span of 17 bases between the germline ends. The CDR3 numbers 16 residues from cysteine through phenylalanine. The kept DNA is CDR3 alone, 48 bases in frame from the first base. From the germline V gene, CDR1 is LGHNA and CDR2 is YNFKEQ. The CDR3 regions of human TCRbeta chains were subjected to immunosequencing. Concerning the study's data processing: Repertoire TCRs were matched against a reference library of SARS-CoV-2-specific TCRs generated with the MIRA antigen-specificity platform. Breadth was defined as the fraction of unique TCRs that were SARS-CoV-2-associated. Depth was defined as the fraction of total T cells that were SARS-CoV-2-associated. Using the MIRA data, each spike-specific TCR was mapped to the spike region that the TCR reacts to and placed in a CD4 or CD8 class. Log10-transformed breadth and depth values were compared by one-way ANOVA with Sidak's multiple comparisons tests. TCRdb took this table from immuneACCESS and kept in-frame rearrangements with V and J called. Such tables lack part of the clones; where checked against another copy, unresolved V genes explain under half of the gap, and the rest is unexplained. The DNA was the basis for D and trimming; V, J and clone size are from that table. In all, the sample holds 140,000 to 150,000 clones, and around 88% of those were seen once. In total, the top ten clones hold over 13% of the sample.

This specimen was peripheral blood, taken on day 0 of AZD1222 vaccination. The chain uses TRBV4-2 and TRBJ1-2; TRBD1 could be the D gene, as 5 bases match. The sequence came from an adult in good health. CDR3 reads: CASSQRGGARVYGYTF. DNA sequence: TGTGCCAGCAGCCAAAGGGGAGGGGCTCGAGTCTATGGCTACACCTTC.